The sample holds a few counts of the clone carrying this T cell receptor (beta chain). The data belong to a study of T cell repertoires in cytomegalovirus infection. Germline assignment: CDR1 MNHNY and CDR2 SVGAGI (reference sequence). This CDR3 spans 12 amino acids. V lost 4 bases, J lost 8 bases, and 9 bases lay in between. TCRdb redid the calling of the reads with MiXCR, one entry per CDR3 protein. The sample gives around 490,000 distinct CDR3 sequences, more than 20% of which show up once; about 13% is in the top ten. The chain recombines TRBV6-6 with TRBJ2-1; D is ambiguous. This TCR was recovered from a human donor in good health (CMV status not recorded). Some clones in this sample may be carry-over from other donors' samples. Sequencing input: PBMCs. This CDR3 is CASSSRYHEQFF. In DNA, the CDR3 is TGTGCCAGCAGTTCCAGGTACCATGAGCAGTTCTTC.